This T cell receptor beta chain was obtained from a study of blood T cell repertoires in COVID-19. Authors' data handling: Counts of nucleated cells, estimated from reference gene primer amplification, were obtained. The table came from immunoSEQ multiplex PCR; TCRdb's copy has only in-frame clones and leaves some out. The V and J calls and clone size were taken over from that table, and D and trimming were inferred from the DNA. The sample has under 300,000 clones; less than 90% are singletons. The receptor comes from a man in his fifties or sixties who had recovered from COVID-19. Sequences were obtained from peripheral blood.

CDR3 in DNA: TGTGCCAGCAGCGTAGTGACAACAGATACGCAGTATTTT. Amino acids: CASSVVTTDTQYF. The V gene is TRBV9, the J gene TRBJ2-3; D is uncertain. Germline V gives CDR1 SGDLS, CDR2 YYNGEE. This CDR3 is 13 amino acids long. Trimming took 0 bases from V and 3 from J, leaving 5 bases between them.